This T cell receptor (beta chain) was captured in a study of T cells after yellow fever vaccination. Study results and limitations: Abundant clonotypes from the bulk population could have been carried over as contaminants into FACS-sorted repertoires.

The sample holds a few counts of this clonotype. Its antigen is unidentified. Germline lookup yields CDR1 DFQATT and CDR2 SNEGSKA (reference sequence). This CDR3 is 15 amino acids long. V lost 3 bases to trimming and J lost 2 bases, with 14 bases between them. TCRdb re-derived calls from the 5' RACE reads in MiXCR, one entry per CDR3 protein. Of hundreds of thousands of distinct CDR3 sequences listed, approximately 13% were seen once; the top ten hold more than 12%. The sequenced sample was PBMCs, obtained on the day of the yellow fever booster vaccination. V is TRBV20-1 and J is TRBJ2-1; perhaps TRBD2 as D (6 bases). The TCR was taken from a man aged 30-40 years who received the YFV17D yellow fever vaccine. The CDR3 is CSASRSGVPYNEQFF. DNA of the CDR3: TGCAGTGCTAGTCGATCGGGAGTCCCCTACAATGAGCAGTTCTTC.